This TCR beta chain is from a study of T cells in Graves' hyperthyroidism and ophthalmopathy. The study's findings and limits: Among thyroid clonotypes expanded above 0.001, most also appeared in blood.

Regarding this clonotype: The antigen is unknown.

Germline-derived CDR1 and CDR2 are SQVTM and ANQGSEA. The V gene end was trimmed by 5 bases and the J gene end by 7 bases; junction bases not matched to a gene: 10. There are 13 residues in the CDR3. Amplification of TCR beta CDR3 regions used RNA as the template. A first-round RT-PCR of the TCR CDR3 used the HTBI primer set. Each CDR3 protein gets one entry after TCRdb re-called the multiplex PCR reads with MiXCR. The data show a few hundred thousand distinct CDR3 sequences, more than 20% seen once. Calling Graves' hyperthyroidism stable meant ophthalmopathy did not progress within 18 months. 9 to 10 ml fresh peripheral blood yielded the PBMCs.

V gene TRBV29-1 combines with J gene TRBJ1-2; 7 positions match TRBD1. The TCR comes from a man aged 18-30 years with Graves' hyperthyroidism. Sample: blood. The DNA of the CDR3 is TGCAGCGTTCTCCCGCCGACAGGGCCTGGCTACACCTTC. Protein sequence: CSVLPPTGPGYTF. Variable domain in full (rest from reference TRBV29-1 and TRBJ1-2): SAVISQKPSRDICQRGTSLTIQCQVDSQVTMMFWYRQQPGQSLTLIATANQGSEATYESGFVIDKFPISRPNLTFSTLTVSNMSPEDSSIYLCSVLPPTGPGYTFGSGTRLTVV.